These 15 T cell receptor beta chains were all obtained from the same sample, sequenced in a study of radiotherapy plus CTLA-4 blockade in lung cancer. The data were produced by immunoSEQ multiplex PCR, yet TCRdb's version contains in-frame clones alone and is incomplete. Among roughly 98,000 clones listed, about four fifths were seen once. Specimen: peripheral blood, collected from a patient treated with radiotherapy plus ipilimumab. All receptors come from a human donor with non-small cell lung cancer that progressed on radiotherapy plus ipilimumab.

The CDR3 coding sequence is TGTGCCAGCAGTGGCGGCACTGAGAGGGCTGAAGCTTTCTTT. Translation gives CASSGGTERAEAFF. This rearrangement joins TRBV28 to TRBJ1-1; D is undetermined. The V gene's germline CDR1 is MDHEN and CDR2 SYDVKM. The V and J ends lost 5 bases and 6 bases respectively, with 16 bases between them. This CDR3 comprises 14 residues.

V and J are TRBV11-1 and TRBJ2-5; 11 bases map to TRBD2. This CDR3 has 13 amino acids. Germline V gives CDR1 SGHAT, CDR2 FQDESV (reference sequence). After removal of 5 bases from V and 9 bases from J, the junction contained 5 bases not matched to a gene. The CDR3 is CASSPPSGGSQYF. The CDR3 DNA reads as TGTGCCAGCAGCCCGCCTAGCGGGGGGTCCCAGTACTTC.

The chain links TRBV10-3 to TRBJ1-6, with D perhaps TRBD1 (6 bases). The CDR3 is 20 amino acids. Between the trimmed V and J ends, which lost 0 bases and 0 bases, there was a span of 18 bases. Germline assignment: CDR1 ENHRY and CDR2 SYGVKD. In DNA, the CDR3 is TGTGCCATCAGTGAGTCAATGGTGAAGGGGGTGAGCTCCTATAATTCACCCCTCCACTTT. Its translation is CAISESMVKGVSSYNSPLHF.

The V gene is TRBV5-8, the J gene TRBJ2-5; 7 bases map to TRBD1. V lost 0 bases and J lost 4; bases outside the gene matches: 3. The CDR3 consists of 14 residues. Germline V lookup: CDR1 SGHTS, CDR2 YDEGEE. This CDR3 is CASSLVTGRETQYF. The CDR3 region has the DNA TGTGCCAGCAGCTTGGTGACAGGGAGAGAGACCCAGTACTTC.

The chain couples TRBV7-9 to TRBJ2-5; 10 nucleotides match TRBD2. Germline CDR1 SEHNR, CDR2 FQNEAQ (reference sequence). This CDR3 has 14 amino acids. Germline trimming cut 11 bases from V and 5 bases from J; bases unmatched to any gene: 11. The CDR3 bases are TGTGCCTGGAACGGAGCGGGGGGGCAGGAGACCCAGTACTTC. Protein: CAWNGAGGQETQYF.

This rearrangement joins TRBV28 to TRBJ1-2; D unresolved. Trimming took 7 bases from V and 7 from J, leaving 13 bases between them. Germline V gives CDR1 MDHEN, CDR2 SYDVKM. There are 12 residues in the CDR3. This CDR3 reads CASNQRIGGYTF. In DNA form, the CDR3 reads TGTGCCAGCAATCAAAGGATTGGTGGCTACACCTTC.

The chain employs TRBV6-5 and TRBJ1-3, with D perhaps matching TRBD1 (6 bases). The V end was cut by 6 bases, the J end by 0 bases, with 12 bases between. Germline CDR1 is MNHEY and CDR2 is SVGAGI. The CDR3 has 15 residues. CDR3 sequence: CASRSTGYSGNTIYF. The CDR3 bases are TGTGCCAGCAGATCAACAGGGTACTCTGGAAACACCATATATTTT.

The CDR3 sequence: CASSKPGELFF. DNA of the CDR3: TGTGCCAGCAGTAAGCCCGGGGAGCTGTTTTTT. The chain joins TRBV6-5 to TRBJ2-2; D gene uncertain. Germline V gene sequence: CDR1 MNHEY, CDR2 SVGAGI. This CDR3 is 11 amino acids long. Trimming took off 5 bases at V and 6 bases at J, with 4 bases between the two ends.

The chain couples TRBV7-3 to TRBJ1-1; D call uncertain. Per the germline V gene, CDR1 is SGHTA and CDR2 is FQGTGA. This CDR3 contains 13 residues. Deletions cut 2 bases from V and 3 bases from J, with 7 bases between. This CDR3 is CASSLGPHTEAFF. CDR3 nucleotides: TGTGCCAGCAGCTTAGGTCCACACACTGAAGCTTTCTTT.

As to this clone: Other DNA sequences from this sample encode an identical CDR3 as well. This sequence joins TRBV21-1 and TRBJ2-1. TRBV21-1 is noted as a pseudogene. There are 16 residues in the CDR3. Written as DNA, the CDR3 is TGTGCCAGCAGCAGCCAGGGGCGGGGTCGAGGCAATGAGCAGTTCTTC. This encodes CASSSQGRGRGNEQFF.

Points on this clone: The same CDR3 can be traced to other DNA sequences in this sample. CDR3 amino acids: CAWSVGGGELFF. CDR3 DNA sequence: TGTGCCTGGAGTGTTGGAGGAGGGGAGCTGTTTTTT. The rearrangement joins TRBV30 to TRBJ2-2; D is possibly TRBD2 (5 bases). Per the germline V gene, CDR1 is GTSNPN and CDR2 is SVGIG (reference sequence). The V and J ends lost 0 bases and 8 bases respectively, with 7 bases between them. The CDR3 consists of 12 residues.

V usage is TRBV6-4 and J usage is TRBJ1-2; D is unresolved. Germline V gives CDR1 MRHNA, CDR2 SNTAGT. This CDR3 region has 13 residues. V was pared by 3 bases and J by 4 bases, with 9 bases between. CDR3 coding DNA: TGTGCCAGCAGTGATCGGGAAGGCTATGGCTACACCTTC. This gives the protein CASSDREGYGYTF.

This sequence joins TRBV7-2 and TRBJ1-1; D uncertain. This CDR3 has 14 residues. The V and J ends lost 1 base and 1 base respectively, with 7 bases between them. CDR1 SGHTA and CDR2 FQGNSA come from the germline V gene. In DNA form, the CDR3 reads TGTGCCAGCAGCTTAGTCAGCCCGAACACTGAAGCTTTCTTT. Its protein is CASSLVSPNTEAFF. The full variable domain, its missing parts supplied by reference TRBV7-2 and TRBJ1-1, is GAGVSQSPSNKVTEKGKDVELRCDPISGHTALYWYRQSLGQGLEFLIYFQGNSAPDKSGLPSDRFSAERTGGSVSTLTIQRTQQEDSAVYLCASSLVSPNTEAFFGQGTRLTVV.

The rearrangement joins TRBV7-9 to TRBJ2-7; tentatively, D is TRBD2 (5 bases). The CDR3 sequence is 13 residues long. V was pared by 5 bases and J by 8 bases, with 16 bases between. Germline-derived CDR1 and CDR2 are SEHNR and FQNEAQ (reference sequence). As DNA, the CDR3 is TGTGCCAGCAGCGGCCGCGACTACACGAAGCAGTACTTC. Translation gives CASSGRDYTKQYF.

V is TRBV2 and J is TRBJ1-6; 7 positions agree with TRBD1. This CDR3 comprises 18 residues. The ends lost 0 bases at V and 7 bases at J; junction bases unmatched: 12. Germline V gene sequence: CDR1 SNHLY, CDR2 FYNNEI. CDR3 region: CASSEALSRQGGNSPLHF. The CDR3 coding sequence is TGTGCCAGCAGTGAAGCCTTATCCCGACAGGGTGGGAATTCACCCCTCCACTTT.